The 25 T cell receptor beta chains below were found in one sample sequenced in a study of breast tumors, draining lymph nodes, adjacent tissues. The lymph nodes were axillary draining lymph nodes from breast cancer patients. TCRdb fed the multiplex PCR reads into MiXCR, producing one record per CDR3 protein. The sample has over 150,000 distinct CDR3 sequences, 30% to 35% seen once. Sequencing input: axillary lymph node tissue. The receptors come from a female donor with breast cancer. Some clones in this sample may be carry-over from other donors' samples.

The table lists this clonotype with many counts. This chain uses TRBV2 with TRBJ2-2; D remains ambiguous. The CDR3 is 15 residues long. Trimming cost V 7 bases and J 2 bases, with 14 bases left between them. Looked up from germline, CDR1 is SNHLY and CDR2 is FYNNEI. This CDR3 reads CASTKSVSNTGELFF. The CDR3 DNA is TGTGCCAGCACCAAAAGCGTTTCTAACACCGGGGAGCTGTTTTTT.

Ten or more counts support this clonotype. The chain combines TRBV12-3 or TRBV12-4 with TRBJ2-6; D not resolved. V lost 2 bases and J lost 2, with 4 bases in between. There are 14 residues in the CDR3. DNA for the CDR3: TGTGCCAGCAGTTTAAGGGCTGGGGCCAACGTCCTGACTTTC. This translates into CASSLRAGANVLTF.

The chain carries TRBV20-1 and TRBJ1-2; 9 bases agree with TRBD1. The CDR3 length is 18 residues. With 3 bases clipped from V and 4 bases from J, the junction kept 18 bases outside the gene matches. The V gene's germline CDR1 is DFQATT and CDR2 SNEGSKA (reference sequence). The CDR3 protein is CSARETGGYEPGGYGYTF. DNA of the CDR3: TGCAGTGCTAGGGAGACAGGGGGGTACGAGCCTGGGGGCTATGGCTACACCTTC.

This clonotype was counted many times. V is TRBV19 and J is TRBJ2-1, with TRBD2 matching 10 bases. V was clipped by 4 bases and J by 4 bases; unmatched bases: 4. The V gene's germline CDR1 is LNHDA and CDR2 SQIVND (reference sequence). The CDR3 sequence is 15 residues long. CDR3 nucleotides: TGTGCCAGTAGTAATTTAGCGGGAGGTTACAATGAGCAGTTCTTC. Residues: CASSNLAGGYNEQFF.

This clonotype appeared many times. CDR3 coding DNA: TGTGCCAGCAGTTACTCATCGGGGGGAGCGAATTCACCCCTCCACTTT. Encoded protein: CASSYSSGGANSPLHF. The gene calls are TRBV6-5 and TRBJ1-6, with a tentative D call TRBD1 (5 bases). The CDR3 covers 16 residues. V dropped 0 bases and J dropped 7 bases, with 13 bases sitting between them. Per germline, CDR1 MNHEY and CDR2 SVGAGI.

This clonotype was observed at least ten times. The DNA of the CDR3 is TGTGCCAGTAGTATGTTAGCTTGGGGACAGACCAACACCGGGGAGCTGTTTTTT. It specifies CASSMLAWGQTNTGELFF. V is TRBV19 and J is TRBJ2-2; the match to TRBD1 covers 7 bases. CDR1 and CDR2 from the germline V gene are LNHDA and SQIVND (reference sequence). The CDR3 is 18 amino acids. The J segment lost 2 bases and the V segment lost 3 bases, leaving 12 bases of the junction unmatched.

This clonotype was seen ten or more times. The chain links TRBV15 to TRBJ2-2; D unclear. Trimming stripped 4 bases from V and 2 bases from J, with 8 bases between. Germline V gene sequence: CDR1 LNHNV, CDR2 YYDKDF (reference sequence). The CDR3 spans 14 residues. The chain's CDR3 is CATSTRFNTGELFF. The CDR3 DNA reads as TGTGCCACCAGCACCCGGTTCAACACCGGGGAGCTGTTTTTT.

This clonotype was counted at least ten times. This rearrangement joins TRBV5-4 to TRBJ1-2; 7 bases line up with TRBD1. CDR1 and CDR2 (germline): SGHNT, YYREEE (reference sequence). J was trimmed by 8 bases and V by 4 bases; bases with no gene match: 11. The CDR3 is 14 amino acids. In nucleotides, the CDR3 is TGTGCCAGCAGCCAGGACAGGAGATCGAGGGGCTACACCTTC. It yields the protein CASSQDRRSRGYTF.

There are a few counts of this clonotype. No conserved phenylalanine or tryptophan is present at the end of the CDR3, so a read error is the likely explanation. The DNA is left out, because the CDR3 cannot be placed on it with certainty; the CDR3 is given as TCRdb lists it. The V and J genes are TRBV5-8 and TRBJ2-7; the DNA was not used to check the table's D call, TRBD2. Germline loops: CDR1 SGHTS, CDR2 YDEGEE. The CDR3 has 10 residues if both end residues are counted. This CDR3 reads CASSLRGSGI.

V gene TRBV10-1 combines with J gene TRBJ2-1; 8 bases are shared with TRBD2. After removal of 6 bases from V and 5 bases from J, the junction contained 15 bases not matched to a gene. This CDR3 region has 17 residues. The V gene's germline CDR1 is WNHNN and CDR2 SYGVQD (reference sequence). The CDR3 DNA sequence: TGCGCCAGCAGAGCAGGACTAGCCGCGGGGGTGGACAATGAGCAGTTCTTC. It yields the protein CASRAGLAAGVDNEQFF.

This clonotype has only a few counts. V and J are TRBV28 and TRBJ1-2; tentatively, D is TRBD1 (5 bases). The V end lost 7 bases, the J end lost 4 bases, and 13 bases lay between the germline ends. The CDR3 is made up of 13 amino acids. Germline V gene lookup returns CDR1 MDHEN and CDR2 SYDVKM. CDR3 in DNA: TGTGCCAGCAAGTCGGGAGGGGTCTATGGCTACACCTTC. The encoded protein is CASKSGGVYGYTF.

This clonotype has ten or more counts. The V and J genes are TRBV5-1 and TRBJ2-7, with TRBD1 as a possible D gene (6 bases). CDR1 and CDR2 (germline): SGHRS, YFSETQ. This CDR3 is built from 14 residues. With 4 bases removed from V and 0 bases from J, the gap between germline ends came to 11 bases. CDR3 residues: CASSAGDGSYEQYF. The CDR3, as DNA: TGCGCCAGCAGCGCAGGGGACGGCTCCTACGAGCAGTACTTC.

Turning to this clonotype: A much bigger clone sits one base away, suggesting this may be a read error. CDR3 in DNA: TGTGCCAGCAATTTAAGGATGGGGGAGCTGTTTTTT. Its protein is CASNLRMGELFF. V usage is TRBV10-3 and J usage is TRBJ2-2, with D unclear. Trimming took off 10 bases at V and 8 bases at J, with 14 bases between the two ends. The CDR3 contains 12 residues. The germline V gene encodes CDR1 ENHRY and CDR2 SYGVKD.

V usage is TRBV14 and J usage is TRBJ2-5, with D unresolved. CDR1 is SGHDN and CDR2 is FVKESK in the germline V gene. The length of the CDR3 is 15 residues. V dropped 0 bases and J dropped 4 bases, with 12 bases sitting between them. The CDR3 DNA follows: TGTGCCAGCAGCCAAGATCCGGACGACCCAGAGACCCAGTACTTC. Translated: CASSQDPDDPETQYF. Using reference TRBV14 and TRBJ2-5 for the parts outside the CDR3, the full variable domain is EAGVTQFPSHSVIEKGQTVTLRCDPISGHDNLYWYRRVMGKEIKFLLHFVKESKQDESGMPNNRFLAERTGGTYSTLKVQPAELEDSGVYFCASSQDPDDPETQYFGPGTRLLVL.

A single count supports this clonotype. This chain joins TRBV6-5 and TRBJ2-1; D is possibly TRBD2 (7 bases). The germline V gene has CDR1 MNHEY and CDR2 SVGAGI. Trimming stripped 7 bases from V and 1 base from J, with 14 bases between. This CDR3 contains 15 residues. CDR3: CASTHGGPSYNEQFF. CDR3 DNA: TGTGCCAGCACACACGGGGGGCCATCCTACAATGAGCAGTTCTTC.

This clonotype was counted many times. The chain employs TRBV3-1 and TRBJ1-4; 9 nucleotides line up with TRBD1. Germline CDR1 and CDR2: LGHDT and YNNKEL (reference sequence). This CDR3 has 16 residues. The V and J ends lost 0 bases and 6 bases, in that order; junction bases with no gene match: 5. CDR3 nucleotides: TGTGCCAGCAGCCAAGAACCTGGGACAGGGTATGAAAAACTGTTTTTT. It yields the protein CASSQEPGTGYEKLFF.

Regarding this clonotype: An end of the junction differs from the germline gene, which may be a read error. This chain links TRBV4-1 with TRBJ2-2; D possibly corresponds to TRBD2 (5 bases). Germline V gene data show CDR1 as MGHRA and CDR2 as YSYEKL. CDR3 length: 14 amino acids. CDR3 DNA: TGTGCCAGCAGCGATACAAGGAACACCGGGAAGCTGTTTTTT. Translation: CASSDTRNTGKLFF.

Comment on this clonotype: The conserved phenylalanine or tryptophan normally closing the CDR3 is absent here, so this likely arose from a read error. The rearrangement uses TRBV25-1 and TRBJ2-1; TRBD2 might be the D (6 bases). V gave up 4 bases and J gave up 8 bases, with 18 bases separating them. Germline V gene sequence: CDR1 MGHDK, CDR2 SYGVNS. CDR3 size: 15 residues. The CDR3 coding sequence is TGTGCCAGCAGTGGCCTCCTCGCGGGGAACTATGAGCAGTTCTTG. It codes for CASSGLLAGNYEQFL.

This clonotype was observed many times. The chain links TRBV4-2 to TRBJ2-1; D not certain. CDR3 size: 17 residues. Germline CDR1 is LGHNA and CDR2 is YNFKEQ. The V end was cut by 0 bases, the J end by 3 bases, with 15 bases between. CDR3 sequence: CASSQDAFTLDYNEQFF. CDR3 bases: TGTGCCAGCAGCCAAGATGCCTTTACTCTAGACTACAATGAGCAGTTCTTC.

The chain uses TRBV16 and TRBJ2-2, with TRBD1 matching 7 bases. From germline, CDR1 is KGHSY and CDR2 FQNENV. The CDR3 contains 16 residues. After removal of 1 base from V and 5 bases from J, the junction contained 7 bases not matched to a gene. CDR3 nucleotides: TGTGCCAGCAGCCAATGGAGGACAGGATCAACCGGGGAGCTGTTTTTT. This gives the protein CASSQWRTGSTGELFF. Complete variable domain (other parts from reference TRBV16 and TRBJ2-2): GEEVAQTPKHLVRGEGQKAKLYCAPIKGHSYVFWYQQVLKNEFKFLISFQNENVFDETGMPKERFSAKCLPNSPCSLEIQATKLEDSAVYFCASSQWRTGSTGELFFGEGSRLTVL.

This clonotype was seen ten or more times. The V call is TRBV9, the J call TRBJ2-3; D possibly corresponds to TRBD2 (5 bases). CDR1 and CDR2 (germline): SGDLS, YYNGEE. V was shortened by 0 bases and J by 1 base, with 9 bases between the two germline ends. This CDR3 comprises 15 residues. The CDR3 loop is CASSVVGVGTDTQYF. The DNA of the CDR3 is TGTGCCAGCAGCGTAGTCGGGGTCGGCACAGATACGCAGTATTTT.

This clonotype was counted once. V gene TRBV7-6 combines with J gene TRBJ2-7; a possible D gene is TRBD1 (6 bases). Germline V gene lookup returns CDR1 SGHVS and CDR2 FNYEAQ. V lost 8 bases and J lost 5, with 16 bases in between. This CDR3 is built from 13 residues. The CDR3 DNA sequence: TGTGCCAGCGCACCAGGGGTTCCGGACGAGCAGTACTTC. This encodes CASAPGVPDEQYF.

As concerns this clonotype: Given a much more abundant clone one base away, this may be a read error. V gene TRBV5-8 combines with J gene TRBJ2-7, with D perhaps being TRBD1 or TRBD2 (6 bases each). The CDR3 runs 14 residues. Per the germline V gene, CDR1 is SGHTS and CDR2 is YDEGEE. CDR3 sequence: CASSLSGAAGEQYF. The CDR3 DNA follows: TGCGCCAGCAGCTTGTCGGGGGCCGCCGGGGAGCAGTACTTC.

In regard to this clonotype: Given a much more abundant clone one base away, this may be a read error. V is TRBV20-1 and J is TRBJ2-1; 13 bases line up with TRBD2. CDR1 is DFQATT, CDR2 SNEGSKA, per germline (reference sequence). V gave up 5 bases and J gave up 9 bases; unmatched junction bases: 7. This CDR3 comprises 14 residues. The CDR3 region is CSARGLAGLAEQFF. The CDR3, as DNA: TGCAGTGCTCGGGGACTAGCGGGGCTAGCTGAGCAGTTCTTC.

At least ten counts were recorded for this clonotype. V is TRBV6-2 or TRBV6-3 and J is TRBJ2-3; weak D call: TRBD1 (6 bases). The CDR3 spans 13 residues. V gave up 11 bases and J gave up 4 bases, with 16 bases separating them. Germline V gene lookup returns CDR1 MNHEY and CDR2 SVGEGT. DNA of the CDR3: TGTGCCGGGAGATTTACAGGGTCAGATACGCAGTATTTT. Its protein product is CAGRFTGSDTQYF.